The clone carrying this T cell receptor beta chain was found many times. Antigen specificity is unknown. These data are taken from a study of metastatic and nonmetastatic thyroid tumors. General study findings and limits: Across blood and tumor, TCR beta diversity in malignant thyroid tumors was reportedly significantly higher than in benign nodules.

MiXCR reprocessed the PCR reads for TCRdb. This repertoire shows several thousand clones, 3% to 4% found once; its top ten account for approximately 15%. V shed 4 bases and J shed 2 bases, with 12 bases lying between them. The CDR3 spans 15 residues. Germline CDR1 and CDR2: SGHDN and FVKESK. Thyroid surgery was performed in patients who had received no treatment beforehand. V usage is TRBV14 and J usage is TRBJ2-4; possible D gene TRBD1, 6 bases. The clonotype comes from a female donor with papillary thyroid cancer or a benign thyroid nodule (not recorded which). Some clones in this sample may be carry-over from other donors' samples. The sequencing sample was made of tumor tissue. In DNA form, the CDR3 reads TGTGCCAGCAGCCCCCTTACAGGGTCCAAAAACATTCAGTACTTC. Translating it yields CASSPLTGSKNIQYF.